The T cell receptor beta chain described here comes from a study of shared clonotypes between healthy human individuals. As handled by the study authors: Filtering was not the same, since immunoSEQ gave junction-only sequences without quality scores. Generated by immunoSEQ multiplex PCR, the TCRdb table keeps only in-frame clones and is missing some. The DNA gave D and trimming, while V, J and clone size come from that table. The table includes around 1.9 million clones, roughly 95% detected once. Terminally differentiated effector memory CD45RA+ cells were left out of the naive CD8 fraction, which was CD45RO-negative and positively selected for CCR7. Sequenced: naive CD8+ T cells from PBMCs. The TCR originated in a man aged 18 to 30 in good health. Some clones in this sample may be carry-over from other donors' samples.

The CDR3 nucleotides are TGTGCCAGCAGTCCAGGCCGGACTAGCGGGAGTATTATGTGGGCGGCAGATACGCAGTATTTT. Residues: CASSPGRTSGSIMWAADTQYF. V gene TRBV28 combines with J gene TRBJ2-3; 13 bases agree with TRBD2. Germline V gene data show CDR1 as MDHEN and CDR2 as SYDVKM. Germline trimming cut 5 bases from V and 4 bases from J; bases unmatched to any gene: 21. The CDR3 covers 21 residues.